Sequencing of this T cell receptor beta chain was carried out in a study of shared T cell receptors in the human thymus. Sequencing was performed with immunoSEQ multiplex PCR; in TCRdb, only in-frame clones are kept and a portion is missing. The repertoire consists of about 610,000 clones, with roughly 90% occurring once and the leading ten covering about 0.01%. Trimming at V came to 5 bases and at J to 6 bases, leaving 6 bases not matched to a gene. The length of the CDR3 is 15 residues. Germline assignment: CDR1 SEHNR and CDR2 FQNEAQ (reference sequence). These data also featured in a second study, about human thymus T cells. As that study records: Donors were healthy Finnish babies undergoing corrective operations for congenital heart defects. Resections that were taken during corrective heart surgery supplied the thymus tissue. Thymic and blood repertoires showed apparently biased V and J gene usage. Thymic TCR repertoires of unrelated people reportedly overlapped highly.

This rearrangement joins TRBV7-9 to TRBJ2-1; the match to TRBD2 covers 11 bases. The TCR comes from a boy in the first two years of life with a congenital heart defect. The sample taken for sequencing was thymocytes. DNA of the CDR3: TGTGCCAGCAGCGCGGAGCTAGCGGGAGGCAATGAGCAGTTCTTC. It is translated as CASSAELAGGNEQFF.